These T cell receptor beta chains were read from a single sample in a study of blood T cell repertoires in COVID-19. Produced via immunoSEQ multiplex PCR; TCRdb's table is partial and in-frame only. The table has under 300,000 clones, roughly 83% seen once. The sequencing input was peripheral blood. The source is a woman older than 75 with acute or convalescent COVID-19. CDR3s include the opening cysteine and the closing phenylalanine or tryptophan. The D gene is left open where the match is weak. Only part of the rows carry a size: once, few, many, or a class if the clone is expanded.

v_call	d_call	clone_size	j_call	cdr3_aa	cdr3_nt
TRBV5-1	-	once	TRBJ2-3	CASSLGQTTDTQYF	TGCGCCAGCAGCTTGGGACAGACTACAGATACGCAGTATTTT
TRBV2	-	-	TRBJ1-1	CASSVTGTEAFF	TGTGCCAGCAGTGTCACAGGCACTGAAGCTTTCTTT
TRBV6-1	TRBD1	-	TRBJ1-2	CASSEAFAGTGTYGYTF	TGTGCCAGCAGTGAAGCCTTTGCCGGGACAGGGACCTATGGCTACACCTTC
TRBV5-1	TRBD2	-	TRBJ2-5	CASSLALLAGGGQETQYF	TGCGCCAGCAGCTTGGCCCTCCTAGCGGGGGGTGGCCAAGAGACCCAGTACTTC
TRBV5-1	-	-	TRBJ2-6	CASSLVAGSGANVLTF	TGCGCCAGCAGCTTGGTGGCAGGGTCTGGGGCCAACGTCTTGACTTTC
TRBV5-4	TRBD1	-	TRBJ2-7	CASSRGTGGIYEQYF	TGTGCCAGCAGCAGGGGGACAGGGGGCATATACGAGCAGTACTTC
TRBV5-5	TRBD2	-	TRBJ2-5	CASSGGLAGGPETQYF	TGTGCCAGCAGCGGCGGACTAGCGGGGGGGCCGGAGACCCAGTACTTC
TRBV5-1	TRBD1	-	TRBJ1-1	CASSPQGGTEAFF	TGCGCCAGCAGTCCTCAGGGGGGAACTGAAGCTTTCTTT
TRBV15	-	-	TRBJ1-1	CATSRNPQGSATEAFF	TGTGCCACCAGCAGAAATCCCCAGGGTTCGGCGACTGAAGCTTTCTTT
TRBV5-6	-	-	TRBJ1-3	CASSLGGIGNTIYF	TGTGCCAGCAGCTTGGGAGGGATCGGAAACACCATATATTTT
TRBV3-1/TRBV3-2	-	-	TRBJ1-4	CASSPRGGSREKLFF	TGTGCCAGCAGCCCGAGGGGAGGCAGTAGGGAAAAACTGTTTTTT
TRBV7-8	-	-	TRBJ1-2	CASSATGTYGYTF	TGTGCCAGCAGCGCCACAGGGACCTATGGCTACACCTTC
TRBV25-1	-	-	TRBJ1-6	CASSGRESSYNSPLHF	TGTGCCAGCAGCGGGAGGGAGAGCTCCTATAATTCACCCCTCCACTTT
TRBV7-2	TRBD1	-	TRBJ2-7	CASSPDRGYEQYF	TGTGCCAGCAGCCCAGACAGGGGTTACGAGCAGTACTTC
TRBV12-3/TRBV12-4	-	-	TRBJ1-1	CASSRKRTEAFF	TGTGCCAGCAGTCGGAAGCGGACTGAAGCTTTCTTT
TRBV2	TRBD1	few	TRBJ1-2	CASRQGLNYGYTF	TGTGCCAGCAGACAGGGGCTCAACTATGGCTACACCTTC
TRBV6-5	-	-	TRBJ2-7	CASSYSSSSYEQYF	TGTGCCAGCAGTTACTCGTCATCATCCTACGAGCAGTACTTC
TRBV5-1	TRBD1	few	TRBJ2-3	CASSLSGGSTDTQYF	TGCGCCAGCAGCTTGTCAGGGGGCAGCACAGATACGCAGTATTTT
TRBV7-3	TRBD1	-	TRBJ2-3	CASSPDRGQAQYF	TGTGCCAGCAGCCCAGACAGGGGGCAGGCGCAGTATTTT
TRBV12-3/TRBV12-4	-	-	TRBJ1-1	CASSTTVPTEAFF	TGTGCCAGCAGTACGACAGTCCCCACTGAAGCTTTCTTT
TRBV5-1	TRBD2	-	TRBJ2-3	CASTPGGGDTQYF	TGCGCCAGCACCCCGGGAGGAGGAGATACGCAGTATTTT
TRBV5-1	-	-	TRBJ1-2	CASSRPSDWYTF	TGCGCCAGCAGCCGGCCCTCTGACTGGTACACCTTC
TRBV2	-	few	TRBJ1-3	CASSARTEPGNTIYF	TGTGCCAGCAGTGCTCGGACAGAACCTGGAAACACCATATATTTT
TRBV20-1	-	once	TRBJ2-7	CSASRGIGDSYEQYF	TGCAGTGCTAGTCGGGGAATCGGGGACTCCTACGAGCAGTACTTC
TRBV4-1	-	few	TRBJ1-5	CASSQDAAGWLGNQPQHF	TGCGCCAGCAGCCAAGATGCGGCAGGGTGGTTAGGGAATCAGCCCCAGCATTTT
TRBV9	TRBD1	-	TRBJ1-1	CASSGQQGPLENTEAFF	TGTGCCAGCAGCGGACAACAGGGGCCCCTCGAGAACACTGAAGCTTTCTTT
TRBV7-2	-	-	TRBJ1-1	CASSPLSTEAFF	TGTGCCAGCAGCCCCCTTTCGACTGAAGCTTTCTTT
TRBV5-1	TRBD1	once	TRBJ1-5	CASSPEGAHNQPQHF	TGCGCCAGCAGCCCAGAGGGGGCCCATAATCAGCCCCAGCATTTT
TRBV25-1	TRBD1	-	TRBJ2-7	CASSEVGTGGVEQYF	TGTGCCAGCAGTGAAGTTGGGACAGGGGGAGTCGAGCAGTACTTC
TRBV5-1	-	-	TRBJ1-5	CASSLYRGQPQHF	TGCGCCAGCAGCTTGTACCGAGGGCAGCCCCAGCATTTT
TRBV15	-	-	TRBJ1-1	CATSRSTVSVGDTEAFF	TGTGCCACCAGCAGATCCACAGTTTCAGTAGGGGACACTGAAGCTTTCTTT
TRBV2	-	-	TRBJ2-7	CASSVDYEQYF	TGTGCCAGCAGTGTAGACTACGAGCAGTACTTC
TRBV7-3	TRBD1	-	TRBJ2-3	CASSLEGAVVDTQYF	TGTGCCAGCAGCTTAGAGGGGGCTGTAGTGGATACGCAGTATTTT
TRBV6-6	TRBD2	-	TRBJ2-2	CASTLAGTTNTGELFF	TGTGCCAGCACCTTAGCGGGGACAACGAACACCGGGGAGCTGTTTTTT
TRBV20-1	TRBD2	-	TRBJ2-3	CSASWRGEVDTQYF	TGCAGTGCTAGTTGGCGGGGGGAGGTAGATACGCAGTATTTT
TRBV5-4	-	once	TRBJ1-1	CASSLVGTRNTEAFF	TGTGCCAGCAGCTTGGTGGGGACACGGAACACTGAAGCTTTCTTT
TRBV6-9	TRBD1	-	TRBJ2-7	CASSLRDSKNRSSYEQYF	TGTGCCAGCAGCCTACGGGACAGTAAAAACAGGAGCTCCTACGAGCAGTACTTC
TRBV28	-	once	TRBJ1-2	CASSPLGGRGYTF	TGTGCCAGCAGTCCCCTCGGGGGTCGTGGCTACACCTTC
TRBV19	TRBD2	once	TRBJ2-5	CASSKVAGNQETQYF	TGTGCCAGTAGTAAGGTAGCGGGGAACCAAGAGACCCAGTACTTC
TRBV30	TRBD1	-	TRBJ1-2	CAWSWQGANNYGYTF	TGTGCCTGGAGTTGGCAGGGGGCGAACAACTATGGCTACACCTTC
TRBV28	-	-	TRBJ1-2	CANGDGRAGGYTF	TGTGCCAACGGGGATGGTAGGGCGGGCGGCTACACCTTC
TRBV10-3	TRBD2	once	TRBJ2-1	CAIRPLAGPDNEQFF	TGTGCCATCAGACCTCTAGCGGGGCCGGACAATGAGCAGTTCTTC
TRBV10-3	TRBD1	-	TRBJ1-6	CAISVSGGSLNSPLHF	TGTGCCATCAGTGTTTCAGGGGGCAGTCTTAATTCACCCCTCCACTTT
TRBV9	-	once	TRBJ1-3	CASSAPGGGTIYF	TGTGCCAGCAGCGCCCCCGGGGGAGGCACCATATATTTT
TRBV4-1	-	-	TRBJ2-3	CATRRVTSTDTQYF	TGCGCCACCCGCCGGGTAACTAGCACAGATACGCAGTATTTT